This TCR beta chain appears in the sequencing data of a study of T-cell reconstitution after alpha-beta-depleted transplantation in children. The germline gives CDR1 SQVTM, CDR2 ANQGSEA. This CDR3 region has 13 residues. The V end lost 8 bases, the J end lost 4 bases, and 16 bases lay between the germline ends. Study-level findings and limits: T-cell numbers and diversity one year post-transplant derived largely from freshly generated T cells. As was reported, about two months after transplant, alpha-beta T cells came from several hundred expanded graft clones.

Library preparation (for TCRbeta) was performed with unique molecular identifiers. TCRdb redid the calling of the PCR reads with MiXCR, one entry per CDR3 protein. The sample records fewer than 750,000 distinct CDR3 sequences, 23% being singletons. Of note for this clonotype: Antigen specificity is unknown.

Sequences were derived from PBMCs, mostly from graft donor cells, sampled 360 days after TCRalphabeta/CD19-depleted stem cell transplant. The clonotype comes from a boy under two years old who had a stem cell transplant for acute myeloid leukemia, so the T cells may come from the graft donor. The chain couples TRBV29-1 to TRBJ2-3, with D perhaps TRBD1 or TRBD2 (5 bases each). As DNA, the CDR3 is TGCAGCAGCCCCCACGTGGGGGCAGATACGCAGTATTTT. This gives the protein CSSPHVGADTQYF.